This T cell receptor (beta chain) was recorded in a study of blood T cell repertoires in COVID-19. Overall study context: Samples of COVID-19 (acute and convalescent) were obtained from the United States, Italy and Spain. T cells, B-cell-depleted T cells, or PBMCs provided the cDNA or gDNA that served as material.

As handled by the study authors: Reference gene primer amplification yielded estimated nucleated cell counts. Profiling relied on immunoSEQ multiplex PCR, and the TCRdb table lists in-frame clones only, not all of them. V, J and clone size derive from that table, while D and trimming were established from the DNA sequence. The data show approximately 340,000 clones, with 83% seen just once and just under 3% held by the top ten. This CDR3 has 13 residues. Trimming took 4 bases from V and 11 from J, leaving 12 bases between them. The germline V gene encodes CDR1 SNHLY and CDR2 FYNNEI. V is TRBV2 and J is TRBJ2-6; D remains unclear. The clonotype comes from a young man with active or convalescent COVID-19. Sequenced input: peripheral blood. CDR3 in amino acids: CASSVTPVDVLTF. Written as DNA, the CDR3 is TGTGCCAGCAGTGTTACTCCGGTCGACGTCCTGACTTTC.